A selection of T cell receptor beta chains follows, all from one sample in a study of blood T cell repertoires in COVID-19. Clones were read by immunoSEQ multiplex PCR, and TCRdb kept only the in-frame ones, dropping some. The profile covers about 250,000 clones, with about 86% appearing a single time and 1.3% to 1.5% taken by the ten largest. Material: peripheral blood. All receptors derive from a man older than 75 with acute or convalescent COVID-19. Both conserved end residues are trimmed from each CDR3.

V gene	J gene	CDR3 protein
TRBV7-2	TRBJ2-7	ASSLVPESYEQY
TRBV7-2	TRBJ2-7	ASSRDTMGEQY
TRBV4-2	TRBJ1-1	ASSQEFREAEAF
TRBV28	TRBJ2-7	ASSPRQIQTYEQY
TRBV12-3/TRBV12-4	TRBJ1-1	ASSLSGGKEAF
TRBV15	TRBJ2-7	ATSRVGRVHEQY
TRBV19	TRBJ2-2	ASSIRVNTGELF
TRBV7-2	TRBJ2-5	ASSLETGGVETQY
TRBV14	TRBJ2-3	ASSRGQPQITQY
TRBV4-1	TRBJ1-3	ASSHRTGGNTIY
TRBV7-8	TRBJ2-7	ASSLGAGRYYEQY
TRBV24-1	TRBJ2-3	ATSDPGTSGSLSTDTQY
TRBV7-6	TRBJ2-5	ASSFSGETQY
TRBV11-3	TRBJ2-5	ASSLGSGRGEETQY
TRBV9	TRBJ2-1	ASSVVGSSGRYNEQF
TRBV4-1	TRBJ2-2	ASSQDTRGGDTGELF
TRBV7-6	TRBJ2-1	ASSLLSGTGYNEQF
TRBV4-1	TRBJ1-2	ASSQDPRDYGYT
TRBV7-2	TRBJ1-6	ASSGTVNNSPLH
TRBV2	TRBJ1-2	AFRGEGSGGYT
TRBV24-1	TRBJ2-3	ATSDSSMADTQY
TRBV6-4	TRBJ1-4	ASRAQGAANEKLF
TRBV7-2	TRBJ2-4	ASSLARGQGGRKNIQY
TRBV29-1	TRBJ2-2	SVVGPAGSGSRGELF
TRBV19	TRBJ2-3	ASSRGLARMGTDTQY
TRBV4-3	TRBJ2-1	ASSQPSGGEQF
TRBV7-9	TRBJ2-5	ASSRRSGQGGETQY
TRBV19	TRBJ2-3	ASSIERLAGPTDTQY
TRBV2	TRBJ1-2	ASNQGIYYGYT
TRBV5-1	TRBJ2-1	ASSVTQGAGEQF
TRBV3-1/TRBV3-2	TRBJ2-4	ASSQGLPGLGDIQY
TRBV11-3	TRBJ2-3	ASSLGTGVTDTQY
TRBV5-1	TRBJ2-2	ASSYPGQGATGELF
TRBV29-1	TRBJ1-1	SVAVTEAF
TRBV18	TRBJ1-6	ASSPTGDRNSPLH
TRBV5-4	TRBJ2-3	ASRGTGEGTDTQY
TRBV11-1	TRBJ1-1	ASSFRRAQGTEAF
TRBV9	TRBJ2-5	ASSVLAGGEGTQY
TRBV5-1	TRBJ2-2	ASTLGQGVTGELF
TRBV4-3	TRBJ2-7	ASSQVPQGAYEQY
TRBV7-7	TRBJ2-3	ASSPSGRVTDTQY
TRBV3-1/TRBV3-2	TRBJ2-7	ASSQGPSGIKQY
TRBV9	TRBJ1-2	ASSGSQGNYGYT
TRBV5-1	TRBJ2-1	ASSLGLGSYNEQF
TRBV14	TRBJ1-5	ASSQEFGGYSNQPQH
TRBV5-1	TRBJ2-5	ASSTRQGQETQY
TRBV2	TRBJ2-1	ASSLHLQNNEQF
TRBV14	TRBJ2-7	ASKSRDSSYEQY
TRBV28	TRBJ2-7	ASSSGLAGAYYEQY
TRBV6-1	TRBJ1-5	ASISYGHQNQPQH
TRBV19	TRBJ2-2	ASNRLNTGELF
TRBV7-9	TRBJ2-1	ASSLGGGPYNEQF
TRBV5-4	TRBJ2-7	ASSLGGQGDYEQY
TRBV27	TRBJ1-4	ASRPYQAGDHEKLF